This T cell receptor beta chain was found in a study of early stage breast cancer tumors. Regarding the study as a whole: Compared with adjacent normal breast, tumors showed around 2.5-fold denser, more clonal T cells.

Assay: immunoSEQ multiplex PCR; the TCRdb copy retains only in-frame clones and omits some. The sample holds some 72,000 clones, roughly 84% seen once. The V gene's germline CDR1 is LGHNA and CDR2 YNFKEQ. V lost 4 bases, J lost 5 bases, and 21 bases lay in between. The CDR3 loop spans 17 amino acids. Of note for this clone: Its specificity is unknown.

This chain uses TRBV4-2 with TRBJ2-1; D assignment may be TRBD1 or TRBD2 (5 bases each). This clonotype originated in a person aged 55 to 75 with breast cancer. Specimen: blood. The CDR3 loop is CASSPSRILGPNNEQFF. Here the CDR3 DNA reads TGTGCCAGCAGCCCCTCAAGGATCCTGGGACCCAACAATGAGCAGTTCTTC.